This T cell receptor (beta chain) derives from a study of type 1 regulatory T cells. In the study overall: This in vitro CD4 product, T-allo10, is enriched for Tr1 cells and alloantigen-specific.

Graft donor-derived T-allo10 cells were described as host-alloantigen-specific, anergic, and alloantigen-specifically suppressive. As to this clonotype: Antigen: not known.

TCRdb redid the calling of the reads with MiXCR, one entry per CDR3 protein. The table lists over 55,000 distinct CDR3 sequences, nearly 65% of them singletons. Trimming left V 3 bases short and J 0 bases short, with 4 bases between. This CDR3 contains 12 residues. CDR1 is DFQATT, CDR2 SNEGSKA, per germline (reference sequence). Material: cultured T cells, either the whole culture or a sorted T cell fraction (not recorded which). Subset noted: Tr1-enriched cell product generated in vitro against host alloantigens. The chain uses TRBV20-1 and TRBJ2-3, with D unresolved. This receptor was taken from a human donor in good health. The CDR3 nucleotides read TGCAGTGCTAGCGGAAGCACAGATACGCAGTATTTT. Its protein is CSASGSTDTQYF.